The rows below give T cell receptor beta chains drawn from one sample of a study of blood T cell repertoires in COVID-19. Sequenced by immunoSEQ multiplex PCR; TCRdb stores in-frame clones only, minus some. The data hold about 71,000 clones, with roughly 90% observed a single time. What was sequenced was peripheral blood. These receptors were taken from a man aged 30 to 39 with acute or convalescent COVID-19. Both conserved end residues are part of each CDR3. D genes are given only for firm matches. Size values are once, few and many counts, or a class for expanded clones, and some rows have none.

CDR3aa: CASSDLGQGDTGELFF
CDR3nt: TGTGCCAGCAGCGACCTGGGACAGGGGGACACCGGGGAGCTGTTTTTT
abundance: -
j_gene: TRBJ2-2
v_gene: TRBV5-5
d_gene: TRBD1

CDR3aa: CASSPNQQEKLFF
CDR3nt: TGTGCCAGTAGCCCGAACCAACAGGAAAAACTGTTTTTT
abundance: -
j_gene: TRBJ1-4
v_gene: TRBV19
d_gene: -

CDR3aa: CASSLMATRGTEAFF
CDR3nt: TGTGCCAGCAGTTTAATGGCCACCCGGGGGACTGAAGCTTTCTTT
abundance: -
j_gene: TRBJ1-1
v_gene: TRBV28
d_gene: -

CDR3aa: CASSQEYRALGYTF
CDR3nt: TGTGCCAGCAGCCAAGAATACAGGGCGCTAGGCTACACCTTC
abundance: -
j_gene: TRBJ1-2
v_gene: TRBV14
d_gene: -

CDR3aa: CAISPGLASSYNEQFF
CDR3nt: TGTGCCATCAGCCCAGGACTAGCAAGTTCCTACAATGAGCAGTTCTTC
abundance: -
j_gene: TRBJ2-1
v_gene: TRBV10-3
d_gene: TRBD2

CDR3aa: CASSVGAAGSTDTQYF
CDR3nt: TGTGCCAGCAGCGTAGGAGCGGCCGGGAGTACAGATACGCAGTATTTT
abundance: -
j_gene: TRBJ2-3
v_gene: TRBV9
d_gene: -

CDR3aa: CASSLGGTGGLLWEQFF
CDR3nt: TGCGCCAGCAGCTTGGGTGGGACAGGAGGTCTACTCTGGGAGCAGTTCTTC
abundance: -
j_gene: TRBJ2-1
v_gene: TRBV5-1
d_gene: TRBD1

CDR3aa: CASTLAGTGGGNTIYF
CDR3nt: TGTGCCAGCACCCTGGCCGGGACAGGGGGCGGAAACACCATATATTTT
abundance: -
j_gene: TRBJ1-3
v_gene: TRBV2
d_gene: TRBD1

CDR3aa: CAGLGQGLNFGYTF
CDR3nt: TGTGCCGGACTAGGACAGGGACTAAATTTTGGCTACACCTTC
abundance: -
j_gene: TRBJ1-2
v_gene: TRBV6-6
d_gene: TRBD1

CDR3aa: CASITRLQRWRGEQYF
CDR3nt: TGCGCCAGCATTACGAGATTACAGAGGTGGAGGGGCGAGCAGTACTTC
abundance: few
j_gene: TRBJ2-7
v_gene: TRBV23-1
d_gene: -

CDR3aa: CASSLYREQYF
CDR3nt: TGTGCCAGCAGCTTATATCGCGAGCAGTACTTC
abundance: -
j_gene: TRBJ2-7
v_gene: TRBV13
d_gene: -

CDR3aa: CASSPGTGDYNEQFF
CDR3nt: TGCGCCAGCAGCCCCGGGACAGGGGATTACAATGAGCAGTTCTTC
abundance: -
j_gene: TRBJ2-1
v_gene: TRBV5-1
d_gene: TRBD1

CDR3aa: CASSLDMGGWETQYF
CDR3nt: TGTGCCAGCAGTTTAGATATGGGAGGGTGGGAGACCCAGTACTTC
abundance: -
j_gene: TRBJ2-5
v_gene: TRBV27
d_gene: TRBD2

CDR3aa: CASRLGQGYYGYTF
CDR3nt: TGTGCCAGTAGGCTGGGACAGGGATACTATGGCTACACCTTC
abundance: -
j_gene: TRBJ1-2
v_gene: TRBV19
d_gene: TRBD1

CDR3aa: CASSHVLGDSDTQYF
CDR3nt: TGTGCCAGCAGCCATGTCCTAGGTGATTCGGATACGCAGTATTTT
abundance: -
j_gene: TRBJ2-3
v_gene: TRBV14
d_gene: -

CDR3aa: CASSETRSTDTQYF
CDR3nt: TGTGCCAGCTCCGAAACCCGGAGCACAGATACGCAGTATTTT
abundance: -
j_gene: TRBJ2-3
v_gene: TRBV18
d_gene: -

CDR3aa: CASSPLQTGDGNQPQHF
CDR3nt: TGTGCCAGCTCACCTTTACAGACAGGGGATGGCAATCAGCCCCAGCATTTT
abundance: once
j_gene: TRBJ1-5
v_gene: TRBV18
d_gene: TRBD1

CDR3aa: CASSPERELSTDTQYF
CDR3nt: TGTGCCAGCAGCCCAGAGCGGGAGCTTAGCACAGATACGCAGTATTTT
abundance: -
j_gene: TRBJ2-3
v_gene: TRBV7-6
d_gene: TRBD2

CDR3aa: CASSETVDEKLFF
CDR3nt: TGTGCCAGCAGTGAAACGGTTGATGAAAAACTGTTTTTT
abundance: -
j_gene: TRBJ1-4
v_gene: TRBV6-1
d_gene: -

CDR3aa: CASSPGGSGGNTIYF
CDR3nt: TGCGCCAGCAGCCCAGGGGGGTCTGGTGGAAACACCATATATTTT
abundance: once
j_gene: TRBJ1-3
v_gene: TRBV5-1
d_gene: TRBD1

CDR3aa: CASSQGRGEQFF
CDR3nt: TGTGCCAGCAGCCAAGGCAGGGGTGAGCAGTTCTTC
abundance: -
j_gene: TRBJ2-1
v_gene: TRBV3-1/TRBV3-2
d_gene: -

CDR3aa: CASSLAVASGYTDTQYF
CDR3nt: TGTGCCAGCAGCTTGGCCGTGGCTAGCGGATACACAGATACGCAGTATTTT
abundance: -
j_gene: TRBJ2-3
v_gene: TRBV5-8
d_gene: TRBD2

CDR3aa: CATNRLGQGDLDTEAFF
CDR3nt: TGTGCCACTAACCGCCTGGGACAGGGAGACCTGGACACTGAAGCTTTCTTT
abundance: -
j_gene: TRBJ1-1
v_gene: TRBV19
d_gene: TRBD1

CDR3aa: CASSPIKTGGDGYTF
CDR3nt: TGTGCCAGCTCACCAATCAAGACAGGGGGCGATGGCTACACCTTC
abundance: once
j_gene: TRBJ1-2
v_gene: TRBV18
d_gene: TRBD1

CDR3aa: CASGRTSGGATDTQYF
CDR3nt: TGTGCTAGTGGCCGGACTAGCGGGGGGGCGACAGATACGCAGTATTTT
abundance: -
j_gene: TRBJ2-3
v_gene: TRBV12-5
d_gene: TRBD2

CDR3aa: CAWSAWTGIGDSPLHF
CDR3nt: TGTGCCTGGAGTGCCTGGACAGGGATCGGAGACTCACCCCTCCACTTT
abundance: once
j_gene: TRBJ1-6
v_gene: TRBV30
d_gene: TRBD1

CDR3aa: CASSHGQNGYTF
CDR3nt: TGTGCCAGTAGTCACGGACAGAATGGCTACACCTTC
abundance: -
j_gene: TRBJ1-2
v_gene: TRBV19
d_gene: -

CDR3aa: CASSPDIYNSPLHF
CDR3nt: TGTGCCAGCAGTCCGGACATATATAATTCACCCCTCCACTTT
abundance: -
j_gene: TRBJ1-6
v_gene: TRBV6-6
d_gene: -

CDR3aa: CASSTRQGHGYTF
CDR3nt: TGCGCCAGCAGCACTAGACAGGGCCATGGCTACACCTTC
abundance: -
j_gene: TRBJ1-2
v_gene: TRBV5-1
d_gene: TRBD1

CDR3aa: CASSHGQGGRTGELFF
CDR3nt: TGTGCCAGCTCACATGGACAGGGCGGTCGGACCGGGGAGCTGTTTTTT
abundance: -
j_gene: TRBJ2-2
v_gene: TRBV18
d_gene: TRBD1

CDR3aa: CAVATTSGSLGETQYF
CDR3nt: TGTGCCGTTGCAACGACTAGCGGGTCGCTGGGGGAGACCCAGTACTTC
abundance: -
j_gene: TRBJ2-5
v_gene: TRBV10-3
d_gene: TRBD2

CDR3aa: CASSQFEDYNTGELFF
CDR3nt: TGTGCCAGCAGCCAGTTCGAGGACTACAACACCGGGGAGCTGTTTTTT
abundance: few
j_gene: TRBJ2-2
v_gene: TRBV3-1/TRBV3-2
d_gene: -

CDR3aa: CASSSTGFSNQPQHF
CDR3nt: TGTGCCAGCAGCTCAACAGGGTTTAGCAATCAGCCCCAGCATTTT
abundance: -
j_gene: TRBJ1-5
v_gene: TRBV7-2
d_gene: -

CDR3aa: CASSQVNAGPNTEAFF
CDR3nt: TGTGCCAGCAGCCAAGTTAATGCAGGGCCGAACACTGAAGCTTTCTTT
abundance: -
j_gene: TRBJ1-1
v_gene: TRBV4-2
d_gene: -

CDR3aa: CATSRDLQGVSSPLHF
CDR3nt: TGTGCCACCAGCAGAGATTTACAGGGTGTAAGTTCACCCCTCCACTTT
abundance: -
j_gene: TRBJ1-6
v_gene: TRBV15
d_gene: -